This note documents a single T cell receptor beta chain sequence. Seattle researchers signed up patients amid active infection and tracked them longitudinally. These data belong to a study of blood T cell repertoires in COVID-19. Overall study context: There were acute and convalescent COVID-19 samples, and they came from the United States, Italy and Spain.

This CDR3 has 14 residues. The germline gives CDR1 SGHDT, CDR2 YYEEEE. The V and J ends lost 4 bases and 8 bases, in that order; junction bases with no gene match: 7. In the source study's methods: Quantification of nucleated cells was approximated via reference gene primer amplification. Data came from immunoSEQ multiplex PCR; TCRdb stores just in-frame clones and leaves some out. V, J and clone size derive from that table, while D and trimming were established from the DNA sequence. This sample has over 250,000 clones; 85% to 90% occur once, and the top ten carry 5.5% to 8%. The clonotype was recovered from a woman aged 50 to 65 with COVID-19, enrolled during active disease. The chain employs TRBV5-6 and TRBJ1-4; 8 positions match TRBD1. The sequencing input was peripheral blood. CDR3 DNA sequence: TGTGCCAGCAGCCCCGGGACAGGCGGAGAAAAACTGTTTTTT. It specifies CASSPGTGGEKLFF. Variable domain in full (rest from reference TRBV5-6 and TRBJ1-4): DAGVTQSPTHLIKTRGQQVTLRCSPKSGHDTVSWYQQALGQGPQFIFQYYEEEERQRGNFPDRFSGHQFPNYSSELNVNALLLGDSALYLCASSPGTGGEKLFFGSGTQLSVL.